This entry describes one TCR beta chain. Its antigen is not identified. The sample belongs to a study of spatial heterogeneity in lung cancer. Study-level information: The library had UMIs, and each TCR and UMI pair averaged more than ten raw reads.

Time point in this sample: sample taken at primary tumor resection. Unsorted samples of tumor, nontumor lung or frozen PBMC had their whole RNA sequenced. Germline V gene lookup returns CDR1 MNHEY and CDR2 SVGEGT. This CDR3 is built from 15 residues. Trimming shortened V by 6 bases and J by 1 base, and 16 bases separated the two germline ends. Findings and caveats of the study: Expanded tumor TCRs that were ubiquitous appeared in blood more at resection than follow-up.

Carried by each TCR cDNA molecule was a unique molecular identifier. TCRdb passed the 5' RACE reads through MiXCR, listing each CDR3 protein once. The data hold around 10,000 distinct CDR3 sequences, with roughly 3.6% observed a single time. Material: PBMCs, obtained at surgery. V and J are TRBV6-2 or TRBV6-3 and TRBJ2-7, with a possible D match to TRBD2 (6 bases). This TCR derives from a female donor with early-stage non-small cell lung cancer. CDR3 nucleotide sequence: TGTGCCAGCAGCCCCGCGGGACTCCAGTCCTACGAGCAGTACTTC. It codes for CASSPAGLQSYEQYF.